What follows are 7 T cell receptor beta chains derived from one specimen sequenced in a study of blood T cells in healthy people across ages. The authors ran a second PCR of roughly 7 to 11 cycles using a sample-barcoded 5' primer and a J-beta primer mix. One entry per CDR3 protein results from TCRdb running MiXCR on the 5' RACE reads. The table includes about 930,000 distinct CDR3 sequences, 25% to 30% detected once. These data were also filed under a second study, of T cells of mothers and their children.

The sample taken for sequencing was blood. The receptors were gathered from a woman aged 35 to 49 in good health.

The chain is built from TRBV4-3 and TRBJ2-7; 11 bases map to TRBD2. The CDR3 is 16 amino acids. Trimming cost V 1 base and J 2 bases; bases outside gene matches: 4. Germline V gene sequence: CDR1 LGHNA, CDR2 YSLEER. CDR3: CASSQGLAGSTYEQYF. The CDR3, as DNA: TGCGCCAGCAGCCAAGGACTAGCGGGGTCGACCTACGAGCAGTACTTC.

This clonotype was recorded at least ten times. The V call is TRBV29-1, the J call TRBJ2-7; D is possibly TRBD1 (5 bases). The CDR3 has 12 residues. V shed 7 bases and J shed 3 bases, with 13 bases lying between them. In germline, CDR1 is SQVTM, CDR2 ANQGSEA. Here the CDR3 DNA reads TGCAGCGGTGGACATAACTTCTACGAGCAGTACTTC. This codes for CSGGHNFYEQYF.

This clonotype was counted only a few times. The chain is built from TRBV2 and TRBJ2-5; D may be TRBD2 (6 bases). Trimming removed 3 bases from V and 11 bases from J, with 19 bases in between. Germline-derived CDR1 and CDR2 are SNHLY and FYNNEI. The CDR3 is 14 amino acids. The CDR3 spells CASSDATNLREQYF. CDR3 sequence (DNA): TGTGCCAGCAGTGACGCCACCAATCTTCGGGAGCAGTACTTC.

This clonotype was picked up one time. The junction and the germline gene differ at one end; a read error may be behind it. The V call is TRBV7-3, the J call TRBJ2-6; perhaps TRBD1 as D (5 bases). CDR3 length equals 17 residues. The germline gives CDR1 SGHTA, CDR2 FQGTGA. The CDR3 sequence is CASSLNHRASGANVRTF. Here the CDR3 DNA reads TGTGCCAGCAGCTTAAATCATAGGGCCTCTGGGGCCAACGTCCGGACTTTC.

Of note for this clonotype: The CDR3 carries no conserved terminal phenylalanine or tryptophan, so it likely arises from a read error. The limits of the CDR3 on the DNA are not certain, so only TCRdb's listed CDR3 is given. The chain is built from TRBV20-1 and TRBJ2-1. Germline V CDR1 and CDR2: DFQATT, SNEGSKA (reference sequence). The CDR3 region is 14 residues in length, termini included. The CDR3 spells CSAPDLSHGCTFGS.

This chain joins TRBV20-1 and TRBJ1-2, with 7 bases aligning to TRBD1. V lost 3 bases and J lost 4; bases outside the gene matches: 5. The germline CDR1 and CDR2 sequences are DFQATT and SNEGSKA (reference sequence). This CDR3 contains 13 residues. The CDR3 coding sequence is TGCAGTGCTAGCGAGGGGGCGGGCTATGGCTACACCTTC. Translation: CSASEGAGYGYTF.

The chain uses TRBV7-9 and TRBJ2-5; no reliable D call. CDR1 and CDR2 (germline): SEHNR, FQNEAQ (reference sequence). This CDR3 has 12 amino acids. Trimming left V 4 bases short and J 13 bases short, with 16 bases between. CDR3 protein: CASSYRTAGGYF. CDR3 nucleotide sequence: TGTGCCAGCAGCTACCGGACGGCCGGCGGGTACTTC. The whole variable domain, remainder taken from reference TRBV7-9 and TRBJ2-5, is DTGVSQNPRHKITKRGQNVTFRCDPISEHNRLYWYRQTLGQGPEFLTYFQNEAQLEKSRLLSDRFSAERPKGSFSTLEIQRTEQGDSAMYLCASSYRTAGGYFGPGTRLLVL.